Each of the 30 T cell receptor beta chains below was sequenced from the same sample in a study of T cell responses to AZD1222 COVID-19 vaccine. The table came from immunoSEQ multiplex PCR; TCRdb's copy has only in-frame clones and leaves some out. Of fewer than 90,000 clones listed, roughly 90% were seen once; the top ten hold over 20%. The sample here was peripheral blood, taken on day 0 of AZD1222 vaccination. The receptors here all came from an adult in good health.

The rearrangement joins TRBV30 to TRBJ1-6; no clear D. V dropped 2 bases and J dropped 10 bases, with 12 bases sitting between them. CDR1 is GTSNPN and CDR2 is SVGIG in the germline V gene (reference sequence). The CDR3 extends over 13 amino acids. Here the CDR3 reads CAWSKGSGSPLHF. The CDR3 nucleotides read TGTGCCTGGAGTAAGGGTTCTGGGTCACCCCTCCACTTT.

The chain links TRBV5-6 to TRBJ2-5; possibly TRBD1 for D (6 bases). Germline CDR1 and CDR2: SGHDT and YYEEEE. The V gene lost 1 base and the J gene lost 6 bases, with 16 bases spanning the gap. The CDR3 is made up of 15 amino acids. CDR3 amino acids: CASSLNSRWDKTQYF. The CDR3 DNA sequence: TGTGCCAGCAGCTTGAATAGTCGGTGGGACAAGACCCAGTACTTC.

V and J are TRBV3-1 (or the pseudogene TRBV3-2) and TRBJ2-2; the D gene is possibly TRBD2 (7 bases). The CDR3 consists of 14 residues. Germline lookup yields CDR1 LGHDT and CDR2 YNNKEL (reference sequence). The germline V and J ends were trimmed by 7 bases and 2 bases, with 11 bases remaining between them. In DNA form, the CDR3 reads TGTGCCAGCAAGGCGGGGGCTAACACCGGGGAGCTGTTTTTT. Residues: CASKAGANTGELFF.

The CDR3 nucleotides read TGTGCCAGCAGTGAAGATGCAGGGTTAGGCTACACCTTC. This encodes CASSEDAGLGYTF. The V gene is TRBV6-1, the J gene TRBJ1-2; D might be TRBD1 (5 bases). Germline V gene sequence: CDR1 MNHNS, CDR2 SASEGT. Deletions cut 1 base from V and 8 bases from J, with 11 bases between. The CDR3 sequence is 13 residues long.

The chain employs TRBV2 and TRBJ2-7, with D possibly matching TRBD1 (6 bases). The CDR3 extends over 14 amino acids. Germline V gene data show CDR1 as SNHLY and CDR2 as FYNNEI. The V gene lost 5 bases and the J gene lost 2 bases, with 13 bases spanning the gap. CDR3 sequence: CASSTGTITYEQYF. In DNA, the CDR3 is TGTGCCAGCAGTACCGGGACAATTACCTACGAGCAGTACTTC.

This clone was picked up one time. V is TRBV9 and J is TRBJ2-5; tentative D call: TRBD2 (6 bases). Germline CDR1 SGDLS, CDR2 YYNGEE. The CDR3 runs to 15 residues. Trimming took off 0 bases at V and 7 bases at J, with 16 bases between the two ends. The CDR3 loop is CASSVDGGPLGTQYF. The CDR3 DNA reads TGTGCCAGCAGCGTAGATGGAGGGCCCCTGGGGACCCAGTACTTC.

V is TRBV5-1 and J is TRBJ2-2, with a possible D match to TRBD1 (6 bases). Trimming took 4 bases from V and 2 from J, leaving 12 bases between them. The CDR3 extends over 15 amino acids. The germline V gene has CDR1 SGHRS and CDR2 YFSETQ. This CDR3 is CASSPGTPNTGELFF. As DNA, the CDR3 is TGCGCCAGCAGCCCCGGGACACCTAACACCGGGGAGCTGTTTTTT.

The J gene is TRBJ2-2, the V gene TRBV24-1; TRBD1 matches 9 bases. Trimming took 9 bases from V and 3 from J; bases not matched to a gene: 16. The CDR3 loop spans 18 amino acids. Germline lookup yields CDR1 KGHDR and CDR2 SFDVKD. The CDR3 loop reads CATATRGQGARYTGELFF. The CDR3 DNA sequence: TGTGCCACCGCCACCCGGGGACAGGGTGCGAGATACACCGGGGAGCTGTTTTTT.

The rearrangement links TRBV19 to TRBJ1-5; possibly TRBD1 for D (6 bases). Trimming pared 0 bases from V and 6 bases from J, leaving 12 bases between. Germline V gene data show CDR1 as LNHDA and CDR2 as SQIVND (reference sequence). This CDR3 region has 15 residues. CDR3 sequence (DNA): TGTGCCAGTAGTATAGAAGGGGGGGCGCGTCAGCCCCAGCATTTT. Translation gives CASSIEGGARQPQHF.

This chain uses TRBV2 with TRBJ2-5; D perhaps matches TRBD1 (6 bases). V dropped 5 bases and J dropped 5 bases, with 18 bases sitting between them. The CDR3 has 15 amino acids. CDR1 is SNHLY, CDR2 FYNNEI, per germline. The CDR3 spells CASSNRDTLGETQYF. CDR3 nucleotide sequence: TGTGCCAGCAGTAACCGGGACACCTTAGGGGAGACCCAGTACTTC.

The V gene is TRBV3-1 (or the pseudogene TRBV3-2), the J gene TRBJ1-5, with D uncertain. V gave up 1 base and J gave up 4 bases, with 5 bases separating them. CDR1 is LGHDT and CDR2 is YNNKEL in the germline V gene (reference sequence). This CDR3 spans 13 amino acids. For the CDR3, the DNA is TGTGCCAGCAGCCAAGGGTTTAATCAGCCCCAGCATTTT. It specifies CASSQGFNQPQHF.

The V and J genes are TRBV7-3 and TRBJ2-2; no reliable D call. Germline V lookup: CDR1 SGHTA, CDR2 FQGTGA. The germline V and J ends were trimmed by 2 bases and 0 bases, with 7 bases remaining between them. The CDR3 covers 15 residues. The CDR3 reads CASSLLGPNTGELFF. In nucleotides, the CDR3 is TGTGCCAGCAGCTTACTAGGGCCGAACACCGGGGAGCTGTTTTTT.

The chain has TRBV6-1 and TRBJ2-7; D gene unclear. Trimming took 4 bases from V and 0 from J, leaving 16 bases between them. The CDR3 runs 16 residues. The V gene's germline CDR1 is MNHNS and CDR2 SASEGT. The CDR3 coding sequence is TGTGCCAGCAGTGTCCAGCTACCCCAACTCTCCTACGAGCAGTACTTC. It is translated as CASSVQLPQLSYEQYF.

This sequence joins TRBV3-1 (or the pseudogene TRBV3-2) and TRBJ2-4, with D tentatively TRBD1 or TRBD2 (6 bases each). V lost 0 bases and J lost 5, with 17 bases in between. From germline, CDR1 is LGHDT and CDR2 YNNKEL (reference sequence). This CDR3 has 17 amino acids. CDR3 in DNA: TGTGCCAGCAGCCAAGAGGGAATAGGGGGGCAGGAAAACATTCAGTACTTC. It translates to CASSQEGIGGQENIQYF.

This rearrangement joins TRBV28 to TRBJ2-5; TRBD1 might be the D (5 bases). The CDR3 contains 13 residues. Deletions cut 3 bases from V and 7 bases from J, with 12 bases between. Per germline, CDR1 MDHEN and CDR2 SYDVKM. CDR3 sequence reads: CASSLGQTGTQYF. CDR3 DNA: TGTGCCAGCAGTTTGGGGCAGACCGGGACCCAGTACTTC. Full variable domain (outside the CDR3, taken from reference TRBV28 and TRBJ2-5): DVKVTQSSRYLVKRTGEKVFLECVQDMDHENMFWYRQDPGLGLRLIYFSYDVKMKEKGDIPEGYSVSREKKERFSLILESASTNQTSMYLCASSLGQTGTQYFGPGTRLLVL.

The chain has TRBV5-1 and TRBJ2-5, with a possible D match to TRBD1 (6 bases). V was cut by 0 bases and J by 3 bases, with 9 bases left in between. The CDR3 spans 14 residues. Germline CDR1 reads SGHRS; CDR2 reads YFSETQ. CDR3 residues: CASSLEPGEETQYF. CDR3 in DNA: TGCGCCAGCAGCTTGGAACCAGGGGAAGAGACCCAGTACTTC.

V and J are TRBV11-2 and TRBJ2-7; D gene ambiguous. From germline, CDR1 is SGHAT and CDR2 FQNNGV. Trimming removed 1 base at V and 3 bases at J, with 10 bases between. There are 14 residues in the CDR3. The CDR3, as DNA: TGTGCCAGCAGCTTAGGCGCAGGCTTCTACGAGCAGTACTTC. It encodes CASSLGAGFYEQYF.

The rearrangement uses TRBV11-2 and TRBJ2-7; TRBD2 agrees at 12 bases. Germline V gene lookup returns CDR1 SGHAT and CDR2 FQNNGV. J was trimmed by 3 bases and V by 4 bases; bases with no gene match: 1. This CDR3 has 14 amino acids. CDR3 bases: TGTGCCAGCAGCTCGACTAGCGGGAGCTACGAGCAGTACTTC. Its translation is CASSSTSGSYEQYF.

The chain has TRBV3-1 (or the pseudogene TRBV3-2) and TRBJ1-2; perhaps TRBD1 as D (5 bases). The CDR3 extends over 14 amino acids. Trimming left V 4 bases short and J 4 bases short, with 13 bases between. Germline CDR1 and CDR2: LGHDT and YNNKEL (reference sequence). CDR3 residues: CASSLPGQIYGYTF. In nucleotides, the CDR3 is TGTGCCAGCAGCCTACCCGGACAAATCTATGGCTACACCTTC.

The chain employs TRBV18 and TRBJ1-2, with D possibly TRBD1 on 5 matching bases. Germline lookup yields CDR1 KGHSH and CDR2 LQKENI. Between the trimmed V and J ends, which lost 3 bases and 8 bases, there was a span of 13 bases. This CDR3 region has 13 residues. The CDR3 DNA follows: TGTGCCAGCTCACCCGCCCAGGGCGACGGCTACACCTTC. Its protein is CASSPAQGDGYTF.

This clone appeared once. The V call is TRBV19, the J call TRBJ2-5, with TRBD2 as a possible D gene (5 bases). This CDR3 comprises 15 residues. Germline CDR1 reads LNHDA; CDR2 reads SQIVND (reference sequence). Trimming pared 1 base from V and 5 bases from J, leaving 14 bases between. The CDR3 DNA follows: TGTGCCAGTAGTATAGGGTGGCGGTCGGGGGAGACCCAGTACTTC. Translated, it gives CASSIGWRSGETQYF.

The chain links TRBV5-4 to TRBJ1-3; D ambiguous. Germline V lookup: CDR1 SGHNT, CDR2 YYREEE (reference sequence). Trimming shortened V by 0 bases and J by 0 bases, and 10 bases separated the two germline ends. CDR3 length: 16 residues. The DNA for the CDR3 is TGTGCCAGCAGCTTGGAGAGTCAGAACTCTGGAAACACCATATATTTT. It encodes CASSLESQNSGNTIYF.

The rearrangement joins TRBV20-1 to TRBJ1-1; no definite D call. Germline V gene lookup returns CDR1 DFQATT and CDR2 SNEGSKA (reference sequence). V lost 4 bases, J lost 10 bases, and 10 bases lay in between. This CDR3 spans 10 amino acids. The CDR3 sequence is CSAKVMAAFF. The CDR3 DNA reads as TGCAGTGCTAAGGTAATGGCAGCTTTCTTT.

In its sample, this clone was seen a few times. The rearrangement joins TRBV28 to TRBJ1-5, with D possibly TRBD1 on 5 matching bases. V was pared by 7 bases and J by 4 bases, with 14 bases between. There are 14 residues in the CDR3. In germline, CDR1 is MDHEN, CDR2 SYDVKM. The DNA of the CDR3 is TGTGCCAGCACCAAGGAGGAGGGGAATCAGCCCCAGCATTTT. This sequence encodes CASTKEEGNQPQHF.

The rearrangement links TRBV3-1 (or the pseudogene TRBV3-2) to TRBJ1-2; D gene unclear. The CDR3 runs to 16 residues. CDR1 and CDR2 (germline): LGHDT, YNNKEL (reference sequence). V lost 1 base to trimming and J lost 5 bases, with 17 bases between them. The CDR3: CASSQGRRVGGYGYTF. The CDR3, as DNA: TGTGCCAGCAGCCAAGGGCGGAGGGTAGGCGGATATGGCTACACCTTC.

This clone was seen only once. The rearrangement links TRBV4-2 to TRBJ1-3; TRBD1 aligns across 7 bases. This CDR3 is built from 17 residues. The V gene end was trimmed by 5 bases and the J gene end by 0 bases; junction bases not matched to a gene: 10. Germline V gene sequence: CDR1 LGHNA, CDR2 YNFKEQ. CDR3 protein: CASSGLQGPFSGNTIYF. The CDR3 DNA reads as TGTGCCAGCAGCGGGTTACAGGGGCCGTTCTCTGGAAACACCATATATTTT.

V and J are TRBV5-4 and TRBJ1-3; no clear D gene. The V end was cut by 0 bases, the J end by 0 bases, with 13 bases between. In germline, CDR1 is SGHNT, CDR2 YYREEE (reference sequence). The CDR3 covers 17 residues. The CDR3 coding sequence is TGTGCCAGCAGCTTGGGGGGAGGATCTTACTCTGGAAACACCATATATTTT. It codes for CASSLGGGSYSGNTIYF.

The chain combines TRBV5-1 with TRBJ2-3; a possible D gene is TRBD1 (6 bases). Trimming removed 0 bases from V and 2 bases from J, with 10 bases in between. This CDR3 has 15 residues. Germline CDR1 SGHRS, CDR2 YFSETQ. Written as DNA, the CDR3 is TGCGCCAGCAGCTTGGCCGGGGACATCACAGATACGCAGTATTTT. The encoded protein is CASSLAGDITDTQYF.

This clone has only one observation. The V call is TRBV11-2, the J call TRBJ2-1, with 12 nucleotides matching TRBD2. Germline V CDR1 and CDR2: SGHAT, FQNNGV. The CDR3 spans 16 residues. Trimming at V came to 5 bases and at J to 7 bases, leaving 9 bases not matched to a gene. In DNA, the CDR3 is TGTGCCAGCAGCCTAGTGGGGACTAGCGGGCGGAATGAGCAGTTCTTC. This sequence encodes CASSLVGTSGRNEQFF.

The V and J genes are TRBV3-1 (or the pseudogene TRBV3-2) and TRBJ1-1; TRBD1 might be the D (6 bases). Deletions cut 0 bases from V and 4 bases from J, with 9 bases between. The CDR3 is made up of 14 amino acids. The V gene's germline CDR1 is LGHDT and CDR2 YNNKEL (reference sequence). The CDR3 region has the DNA TGTGCCAGCAGCCAAGATATAGGGGGCACTGAAGCTTTCTTT. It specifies CASSQDIGGTEAFF.